The entry below describes one TCR beta chain. Many counts were recorded for this clonotype. Its antigen is still unknown. No base qualities exist here, and no much larger clone lies one base off it. Ophthalmopathy patients had moderately to severely active disease, Clinical Activity Score of at least 3, NOSPECS grade of at least 4, and duration under 3 months. Patients with uncontrolled infections, other autoimmune diseases, pregnancy or lactation were excluded. Diagnoses were established on the basis of clinical symptoms, serum thyroxine and TRAb, thyroid ultrasound, and orbital computed tomography. PBMCs were separated from roughly 9.6 ml of fresh peripheral blood using Ficoll-Paque density gradient centrifugation. Total RNA was extracted using Trizol reagent, and RNA quality was assessed on an Agilent 2100 Bioanalyzer. The data originate from a study of T cells in Graves' hyperthyroidism and ophthalmopathy (dated by TCRdb to about 2019). Context from the whole study: Peripheral blood samples were taken at the time of initial diagnosis, prior to any treatment. TCR V-J signatures able to tell the groups apart were searched for in a discovery cohort of about a hundred patients, of whom over 40 had Graves' ophthalmopathy and roughly 59 had stable Graves' hyperthyroidism. Prospective prediction of ophthalmopathy was tested in an independent validation cohort consisting of 18 to 20 hyperthyroidism patients and some 17 patients who later progressed to ophthalmopathy. The 95 to 100 discovery patients were randomly divided into training and test sets at a 7:3 ratio. Thyroid tissue and blood T-cell repertoires from about six Graves' hyperthyroidism patients were also compared in the study. Once sampling was done, hyperthyroidism patients were given methimazole at a starting dose of 30 mg daily, whereas ophthalmopathy patients were given high-dose intravenous methylprednisolone. TCR Vbeta CDR3 sequencing of fewer than 150 peripheral blood samples (43 ophthalmopathy, about 80 hyperthyroidism and roughly 17 progressor patients) is reported in the paper.

The TCR beta CDR3 regions were amplified from the RNA transcripts. For the first round of RT-PCR on the TCR CDR3, the HTBI primer set was used together with the Qiagen OneStep RT-PCR kit. Libraries were constructed in a second round of multiplex PCR, after which size selection and purification were performed. Libraries were sequenced paired-end with 100 bp reads on an Illumina HiSeq2000. As for the authors' bioinformatics: SOAPnuke was used to process the raw data, with reads discarded if the reads contained adapters or uncalled bases, had a mean Phred below 15, or lacked an exact constant-primer or identifier match. High-quality paired reads were merged with COPE v1.2.5, and unique nucleotide sequences were defined as clonotypes. Clonotypes were aligned to IMGT TRBV, TRBD and TRBJ reference segments using MiTCR v1.1. Only V-J combinations with frequency above 0.0001, covering 99% to 99.2% of repertoires, were analysed. The TCS score was defined as the ratio of F50 (clonal expansion) to E x V (chaos), calculated using BLOSUM62-based TCRdist between CDR3 peptides within each V-J. Welch's t-statistics and random forest reduced around 550 V-J features to some 14, which were used in a naive Bayes classifier (R e1071). The public reads were run again by TCRdb, first through fastp at Q25 and then through MiXCR, and only productive beta chains were kept. A single entry per CDR3 protein holds the most common genes and DNA from its merged rows. The V and J calls and clone size are TCRdb's, not the authors'. This sample holds 240,000 or so distinct CDR3 sequences; around 17% were observed only once. The top ten constitute around 28% of the sample.

The CDR3 runs 18 residues from the cysteine to the phenylalanine. Solely the CDR3 DNA is kept, with 54 bases framed from the first base. CDR1 and CDR2 were assigned from the germline V gene as SNHLY and FYNNEI. For this chain, trimming is 8 bases at the V end and 4 bases at the J end, and the number of junction bases without a gene match is 16. The research as a whole found: Most expanded thyroid clonotypes (frequency above 0.001) were also found in blood, which suggests that blood repertoires may mirror thyroid immune responses. During validation, the model predicted progression to ophthalmopathy a median of about 6.5 months ahead of onset, with approximately 71% sensitivity and around 73% specificity. A model built on a 13 V-J signature distinguished ophthalmopathy from stable hyperthyroidism, reaching roughly 88% sensitivity and under 84% specificity in cross-validation and 80%/75% in testing. No statistical method was used to set the sample size in advance, and investigators knew the group allocation.

The receptor was derived from a young woman with Graves' ophthalmopathy. The sequence joins TRBV2 to TRBJ2-3, with 12 bases aligning to TRBD2. Material: blood. The sequenced DNA is TGTGCCAGCGTATGGACTAGCGGGGACCCCCAGGGCCCAGATACGCAGTATTTT. Its product reads: CASVWTSGDPQGPDTQYF. Supplemented by the reference TRBV2 and TRBJ2-3 proteins around the CDR3, the complete variable domain is EPEVTQTPSHQVTQMGQEVILRCVPISNHLYFYWYRQILGQKVEFLVSFYNNEISEKSEIFDDQFSVERPDGSNFTLKIRSTKLEDSAMYFCASVWTSGDPQGPDTQYFGPGTRLTVL.